Listed below are T cell receptor beta chains from one sample, sequenced in a study of blood T cells in healthy people across ages. A single record per CDR3 protein comes from TCRdb applying MiXCR to the 5' RACE reads. The data contain 1.5 million to 2 million distinct CDR3 sequences, around 48% of them singletons. The specimen was blood. The receptors come from a woman in her thirties or forties in good health. Both conserved end residues are part of each CDR3. A D gene is named only where the DNA matches it firmly. Some rows mark clone size as missing; the rest say once, few, many or name a class of expanded clone.

V: TRBV5-1; length: 14; size: -; J: TRBJ2-3; D: -; DNA: TGCGCCAGCAGCTTTTCACAGCCCACAGATACGCAGTATTTT; CDR3: CASSFSQPTDTQYF
V: TRBV20-1; length: 14; size: -; J: TRBJ1-1; D: -; DNA: TGCAGTGCTAGAGGGGACAACACGAACACTGAAGCTTTCTTT; CDR3: CSARGDNTNTEAFF
V: TRBV6-6; length: 14; size: few; J: TRBJ2-3; D: TRBD2; DNA: TGTGCCACCGGGGGGGCAATTAGCACAGATACGCAGTATTTT; CDR3: CATGGAISTDTQYF
V: TRBV9; length: 15; size: -; J: TRBJ2-7; D: -; DNA: TGTGCCAGCAGCGTAGGGCGGACGAGCTCCTACGAGCAGTACTTC; CDR3: CASSVGRTSSYEQYF
V: TRBV20-1; length: 12; size: once; J: TRBJ1-1; D: TRBD1; DNA: TGCAGAACAGGGGTGGGGGACACTGAAGCTTTCTTT; CDR3: CRTGVGDTEAFF
V: TRBV9; length: 17; size: -; J: TRBJ1-6; D: TRBD1; DNA: TGTGCCAGCAGCGTCTGGGACAGGGGCTCGTATAATTCACCCCTCCACTTT; CDR3: CASSVWDRGSYNSPLHF
V: TRBV11-2; length: 14; size: many; J: TRBJ2-4; D: -; DNA: TGTGCCAGCAGCTTAGGGGCAGGGCGAAACATTCAGTACTTC; CDR3: CASSLGAGRNIQYF
V: TRBV28; length: 14; size: -; J: TRBJ2-3; D: -; DNA: TGTGCCAGCAGTGTAGACGTTGGGATAGATACGCAGTATTTT; CDR3: CASSVDVGIDTQYF
V: TRBV11-2; length: 14; size: -; J: TRBJ2-1; D: TRBD1; DNA: TGTGCCAGCAGAGGTAGAGGGGGCTGGAATGAGCAGTTCTTC; CDR3: CASRGRGGWNEQFF
V: TRBV27; length: 13; size: -; J: TRBJ2-7; D: -; DNA: TGTGCCAGCAGCCGAATGAGCTCCTACGAGCAGTACTTC; CDR3: CASSRMSSYEQYF
V: TRBV9; length: 9; size: -; J: TRBJ2-3; D: -; DNA: TGTGCCAGCAGCCTTACGCAGTATTTT; CDR3: CASSLTQYF
V: TRBV20-1; length: 13; size: few; J: TRBJ2-1; D: -; DNA: TGCAGTGCTAGGGGCATTTCCTACAATGAGCAGTTCTTC; CDR3: CSARGISYNEQFF
V: TRBV28; length: 12; size: -; J: TRBJ1-2; D: -; DNA: TGTGCCAGCACCGATACAGGCTATGGCTACACCTTC; CDR3: CASTDTGYGYTF
V: TRBV7-2; length: 15; size: few; J: TRBJ2-1; D: -; DNA: TGTGCCAGCAGCCGAGGGCGGGGAGACTACAATGAGCAGTTCTTC; CDR3: CASSRGRGDYNEQFF
V: TRBV20-1; length: 14; size: few; J: TRBJ2-3; D: -; DNA: TGCAGTGCTAGTATTAGCCCCAGCACAGATACGCAGTATTTT; CDR3: CSASISPSTDTQYF
V: TRBV11-2; length: 16; size: -; J: TRBJ2-1; D: TRBD1; DNA: TGTGCCAGCAGCTCCCGGGTTGTGACAGGGCCAAATGAGCAGTTCTTC; CDR3: CASSSRVVTGPNEQFF
V: TRBV7-2; length: 14; size: -; J: TRBJ2-5; D: -; DNA: TGTGCCAGCAGCTCCACCCGGATACAAGAGACCCAGTACTTC; CDR3: CASSSTRIQETQYF
V: TRBV28; length: 14; size: -; J: TRBJ2-7; D: -; DNA: TGTGCCGGCAGTTTACCCCCAAGCTCCTACGAGCAGTACTTC; CDR3: CAGSLPPSSYEQYF
V: TRBV13; length: 11; size: -; J: TRBJ2-1; D: -; DNA: TGTGCCAGCAGCTCAGGGTGGGGGCAGTTCTTC; CDR3: CASSSGWGQFF
V: TRBV20-1; length: 14; size: -; J: TRBJ2-2; D: -; DNA: TGCAGTGCTATCCACCGGGGTGCAACCGGGGAGCTGTTTTTT; CDR3: CSAIHRGATGELFF
V: TRBV4-2; length: 16; size: -; J: TRBJ2-6; D: -; DNA: TGTGCCAGCAGCCAAGACTATCCCTCTGGGGCCAACGTCCTGACTTTC; CDR3: CASSQDYPSGANVLTF
V: TRBV6-5; length: 15; size: -; J: TRBJ2-4; D: TRBD2; DNA: TGTGCCAGCAGTTACGGGCGGTTTAGCGGGGGCCCACAGTACTTC; CDR3: CASSYGRFSGGPQYF
V: TRBV9; length: 12; size: -; J: TRBJ1-2; D: TRBD1; DNA: TGTGCCAGCATGGACAGGGCCTATGGCTACACCTTC; CDR3: CASMDRAYGYTF
V: TRBV11-2; length: 14; size: -; J: TRBJ2-4; D: TRBD2; DNA: TGTGCCAGCAGCTTAGCGGGGGGTACAAACATTCAGTACTTC; CDR3: CASSLAGGTNIQYF
V: TRBV9; length: 11; size: -; J: TRBJ2-5; D: -; DNA: TGTGCCAGCAGCGGCGCTCCGGCCCAGTACTTC; CDR3: CASSGAPAQYF